This TCR beta chain comes out of a study of cytomegalovirus exposure and HLA in healthy donors. Findings and limits, study-wide: Some 16,000 TCR beta sequences were associated with HLA alleles at 0.05 false discovery rate in a later analysis.

PCR involved 60 Vbeta and 13 Jbeta primers. Method: immunoSEQ multiplex PCR; TCRdb's copy keeps in-frame clones and lacks some. This table lists 150,000 to 200,000 clones. On this clone: Its antigen is unidentified.

The length of the CDR3 is 13 residues. Germline loops: CDR1 SGHVS, CDR2 FNYEAQ. V was pared by 4 bases and J by 8 bases, with 4 bases of the junction left unmatched. The chain has TRBV7-6 and TRBJ2-1; 8 bases line up with TRBD1. The TCR was taken from a woman between 55 and 75 years old in good health and CMV-seronegative. The sequencing sample was made of PBMCs. CDR3 sequence (DNA): TGTGCCAGCAGCTCCAGACAGGGGTATGAGCAGTTCTTC. Translated: CASSSRQGYEQFF.